The 15 T cell receptor beta chains below all came from one sample that was sequenced in a study of T cells in Graves' hyperthyroidism and ophthalmopathy (dated by TCRdb to between 2019 and 2020). Library generation was performed with multiplex PCR. Reads for this sample came from an Illumina HiSeq 2000. TCR beta CDR3 regions were amplified from RNA transcripts. The TCR CDR3 was subjected to a first round of RT-PCR using the HTBI primer set and the Qiagen OneStep RT-PCR kit. TCRdb reprocessed the public reads (quality trimming at Q25 with fastp, clone calling with MiXCR) and kept in-frame beta chains. Duplicate CDR3 protein sequences are folded into a single record with the most common DNA and genes. The sample table contains under 350,000 distinct CDR3 sequences; only one count was recorded for 15% to 20% of them. Around 57% of the sample belongs to the ten largest clones. Sequencing used blood. The receptors here all came from a woman in her sixties or seventies with Graves' ophthalmopathy.

This clonotype was seen at least ten times. The chain is built from TRBV10-3 and TRBJ1-1, with a possible D match to TRBD1 (5 bases). The CDR3 spans 15 residues. Per germline, CDR1 ENHRY and CDR2 SYGVKD. Trimming left V 0 bases short and J 3 bases short, with 11 bases between. CDR3 nucleotides: TGTGCCATCAGTGAGTCAGGGGTAGGGGACACTGAAGCTTTCTTT. It is translated as CAISESGVGDTEAFF.

On this clonotype: A much larger clone differs from this one at a single base, so this may be a read error. The V gene is TRBV7-2, the J gene TRBJ1-6, with D unresolved. In germline, CDR1 is SGHTA, CDR2 FQGNSA. V lost 1 base, J lost 8 bases, and 15 bases lay in between. The CDR3 covers 16 residues. The CDR3 coding sequence is TGTGCCAGCAGCTTAGGATCATGGCCGCTTTATTCACCCCTCCACTTT. It is translated as CASSLGSWPLYSPLHF.

This clonotype was counted at least ten times. The chain recombines TRBV4-1 with TRBJ2-7; 9 bases match TRBD1. The ends lost 1 base at V and 4 bases at J; junction bases unmatched: 2. The CDR3 sequence is 14 residues long. Germline V gene lookup returns CDR1 MGHRA and CDR2 YSYEKL. The CDR3 region has the DNA TGCGCCAGCAGCCAAGTGGGGACAGGGTACGAGCAGTACTTC. Translating it yields CASSQVGTGYEQYF.

This clonotype was picked up one time. The J gene is TRBJ2-1, the V gene TRBV6-1, with D possibly being TRBD2 (6 bases). Trimming stripped 6 bases from V and 7 bases from J, with 19 bases between. Germline values: CDR1 MNHNS, CDR2 SASEGT. The CDR3 has 15 amino acids. The CDR3 here is CASSNGGVSKNEQFF. DNA of the CDR3: TGTGCCAGCAGCAACGGAGGGGTTAGTAAAAATGAGCAGTTCTTC.

This clonotype was seen many times. DNA for the CDR3: TGTGCCAGCAGTGAATCTAGGACAGGGGGCAAGACTGAAGCTTTCTTT. Translated, it gives CASSESRTGGKTEAFF. The chain uses TRBV2 and TRBJ1-1; TRBD1 aligns across 11 bases. J was trimmed by 5 bases and V by 2 bases; bases with no gene match: 7. This CDR3 contains 16 residues. The germline V gene encodes CDR1 SNHLY and CDR2 FYNNEI.

A note on this clonotype: One base away lies a much larger clone, so this may be a sequencing read error. The V and J genes are TRBV20-1 and TRBJ2-5, with TRBD2 matching 12 bases. CDR3 size: 14 residues. The germline CDR1 and CDR2 sequences are DFQATT and SNEGSKA (reference sequence). The CDR3 loop is CSAKTSGRAETRYF. CDR3 DNA sequence: TGCAGTGCGAAGACTAGCGGGAGAGCGGAGACCCGGTACTTC.

CDR3 sequence: CSAGGADSSGNTIYF. The CDR3, as DNA: TGCAGTGCCGGGGGGGCAGATAGCTCTGGAAACACCATATATTTT. This chain uses TRBV20-1 with TRBJ1-3; maybe TRBD1 (6 bases). V lost 6 bases, J lost 0 bases, and 15 bases lay in between. Per germline, CDR1 DFQATT and CDR2 SNEGSKA (reference sequence). The CDR3 length is 15 residues.

On this clonotype: Relative to the germline gene, one junction end is altered; a read error may explain this. V gene TRBV12-3 or TRBV12-4 combines with J gene TRBJ1-5; tentatively, D is TRBD1 (5 bases). The length of the CDR3 is 16 residues. This chain's CDR3 is CASSPPGGQTRSAPAF. Here the CDR3 DNA reads TGTGCCAGCAGCCCCCCCGGGGGTCAGACTCGGTCAGCCCCAGCATTT.

The chain recombines TRBV5-6 with TRBJ2-1, with TRBD1 as a possible D gene (5 bases). The V end was cut by 0 bases, the J end by 7 bases, with 11 bases between. The CDR3 covers 14 residues. Germline V CDR1 and CDR2: SGHDT, YYEEEE. The CDR3 DNA reads as TGTGCCAGCAGCTTGGACTCAGGGTGGAATGAGCAGTTCTTC. Its translation: CASSLDSGWNEQFF.

This clonotype was observed many times. The V call is TRBV7-6, the J call TRBJ1-1; D not resolved. V was shortened by 1 base and J by 11 bases, with 14 bases between the two germline ends. The CDR3 sequence is 13 residues long. Germline V gene sequence: CDR1 SGHVS, CDR2 FNYEAQ. CDR3 sequence: CASSLEPARRAFF. Written as DNA, the CDR3 is TGTGCCAGCAGCTTAGAGCCCGCCCGGAGGGCTTTCTTT.

To note about this clonotype: One end of the junction does not line up with germline, which may come from a read error. The rearrangement links TRBV27 to TRBJ2-5; D could derive from TRBD1 or TRBD2 (5 bases each). This CDR3 has 14 amino acids. In germline, CDR1 is MNHEY, CDR2 SMNVEV (reference sequence). The CDR3, as DNA: TGTGCCAGCAGCGGGACGGTGTACCAAGGGACCCAGTACTTC. Its translation: CASSGTVYQGTQYF.

This clonotype was recorded many times. The rearrangement links TRBV27 to TRBJ2-7; no firm D call. The CDR3 loop spans 12 amino acids. V was shortened by 2 bases and J by 6 bases, with 8 bases between the two germline ends. Germline lookup yields CDR1 MNHEY and CDR2 SMNVEV (reference sequence). The CDR3 loop is CASSLGGGEQYF. The CDR3 DNA follows: TGTGCCAGCAGTTTAGGTGGTGGCGAGCAGTACTTC.

This clonotype was seen more than once but under ten times. CDR3 DNA sequence: TGCGCCAGCAGCTTGGTTCAGGGGGCGCAAGAGCAGTACTTC. Translated: CASSLVQGAQEQYF. The rearrangement uses TRBV5-1 and TRBJ2-7; TRBD1 agrees at 8 bases. Trimming took 0 bases from V and 7 from J; bases not matched to a gene: 6. The CDR3 contains 14 residues. The germline CDR1 and CDR2 sequences are SGHRS and YFSETQ.

This clonotype was picked up many times. The chain has TRBV6-5 and TRBJ1-3; D may be TRBD1 (6 bases). Trimming pared 2 bases from V and 2 bases from J, leaving 10 bases between. Germline V lookup: CDR1 MNHEY, CDR2 SVGAGI. This CDR3 contains 15 residues. This CDR3 is CASSYQGGPGNTIYF. Written as DNA, the CDR3 is TGTGCCAGCAGTTACCAAGGGGGGCCTGGAAACACCATATATTTT.

This clonotype was counted between two and nine times. J is TRBJ2-5 and V is TRBV9; D might be TRBD1 or TRBD2, each matching 5 bases. The CDR3 is 15 residues long. The V and J ends lost 0 bases and 5 bases respectively, with 14 bases between them. The germline CDR1 and CDR2 sequences are SGDLS and YYNGEE. The DNA for the CDR3 is TGTGCCAGCAGCGTAGCTCCCGGGAACAGGGAGACCCAGTACTTC. It specifies CASSVAPGNRETQYF.